Shown below are 31 T cell receptor beta chains from a single sample sequenced in a study of shared clonotypes between healthy human individuals. Measured with immunoSEQ multiplex PCR; TCRdb has only the in-frame clones, and not every one. The sample holds 2 million to 2.5 million clones, around 95% seen once. The specimen was naive CD4+ T cells sorted from blood. Subset noted: CD45RA+ positively selected. The receptors derive from a man aged 18 to 30 in good health.

This sequence joins TRBV19 and TRBJ2-7, with D perhaps matching TRBD1 or TRBD2 (5 bases each). Germline V CDR1 and CDR2: LNHDA, SQIVND (reference sequence). The CDR3 has 15 residues. Trimming pared 9 bases from V and 0 bases from J, leaving 18 bases between. CDR3 loop: CASKVGTGSSYEQYF. The CDR3 nucleotides are TGTGCCAGCAAAGTGGGGACGGGCAGCTCCTACGAGCAGTACTTC.

Comment on this clone: One end of the junction does not line up with germline, which may come from a read error. At the DNA level, this CDR3 is encoded by other sequences in the same sample as well. This sequence joins TRBV6-5 and TRBJ2-5; no definite D call. This CDR3 is built from 14 residues. The germline V gene has CDR1 MNHEY and CDR2 SVGAGI. The CDR3 sequence is CASSYSISTGTQYF. The DNA of the CDR3 is TGTGCCAGCAGCTACTCTATCTCCACGGGGACCCAGTACTTC.

The rearrangement links TRBV5-1 to TRBJ1-4; D is unclear. This CDR3 region has 15 residues. V dropped 1 base and J dropped 2 bases, with 9 bases sitting between them. Germline CDR1 reads SGHRS; CDR2 reads YFSETQ. The CDR3, as DNA: TGCGCCAGCAGCTTGAGCGCGGAGACTAATGAAAAACTGTTTTTT. Translated: CASSLSAETNEKLFF. Filled out from reference TRBV5-1 and TRBJ1-4, the complete variable domain reads KAGVTQTPRYLIKTRGQQVTLSCSPISGHRSVSWYQQTPGQGLQFLFEYFSETQRNKGNFPGRFSGRQFSNSRSEMNVSTLELGDSALYLCASSLSAETNEKLFFGSGTQLSVL.

Comment on this clone: The same CDR3 arises from other DNA sequences in this sample as well. CDR3 loop: CAWSPSGAGELFF. The DNA for the CDR3 is TGTGCCTGGAGCCCGTCCGGGGCCGGGGAGCTGTTTTTT. The gene calls are TRBV30 and TRBJ2-2; weak D call: TRBD2 (5 bases). V was pared by 3 bases and J by 6 bases, with 11 bases between. Looked up from germline, CDR1 is GTSNPN and CDR2 is SVGIG (reference sequence). The CDR3 is 13 amino acids.

The chain uses TRBV5-1 and TRBJ1-2; no clear D gene. CDR1 and CDR2 from the germline V gene are SGHRS and YFSETQ. The CDR3 consists of 15 residues. Trimming left V 3 bases short and J 1 base short, with 13 bases between. CDR3 sequence reads: CASSYSGSINYGYTF. The CDR3 DNA is TGCGCCAGCAGCTATTCGGGCTCTATTAACTATGGCTACACCTTC. The complete variable domain, with remaining parts taken from reference TRBV5-1 and TRBJ1-2, reads KAGVTQTPRYLIKTRGQQVTLSCSPISGHRSVSWYQQTPGQGLQFLFEYFSETQRNKGNFPGRFSGRQFSNSRSEMNVSTLELGDSALYLCASSYSGSINYGYTFGSGTRLTVV.

In this sample, this clone turned up once. The V call is TRBV27, the J call TRBJ1-2; no definite D call. Germline lookup yields CDR1 MNHEY and CDR2 SMNVEV (reference sequence). Trimming removed 5 bases from V and 0 bases from J, with 10 bases in between. This CDR3 comprises 14 residues. CDR3 in DNA: TGTGCCAGCAGTCTTCGTTCTTCTAACTATGGCTACACCTTC. It yields the protein CASSLRSSNYGYTF.

Only one count was recorded for this clone. The rearrangement links TRBV19 to TRBJ2-2; 8 positions agree with TRBD1. The germline V gene encodes CDR1 LNHDA and CDR2 SQIVND (reference sequence). CDR3 length: 17 residues. V lost 6 bases and J lost 0; bases outside the gene matches: 9. Here the CDR3 reads CASRRTPGQANTGELFF. DNA of the CDR3: TGTGCCAGTAGGAGGACTCCGGGACAGGCGAACACCGGGGAGCTGTTTTTT. The full variable domain, its missing parts supplied by reference TRBV19 and TRBJ2-2, is DGGITQSPKYLFRKEGQNVTLSCEQNLNHDAMYWYRQDPGQGLRLIYYSQIVNDFQKGDIAEGYSVSREKKESFPLTVTSAQKNPTAFYLCASRRTPGQANTGELFFGEGSRLTVL.

CDR3 in amino acids: CASSGTWNTEAFF. As DNA, the CDR3 is TGTGCCAGCAGTGGGACGTGGAACACTGAAGCTTTCTTT. The V call is TRBV2, the J call TRBJ1-1; D remains ambiguous. Germline lookup yields CDR1 SNHLY and CDR2 FYNNEI. The CDR3 extends over 13 amino acids. The V and J ends lost 4 bases and 1 base respectively, with 7 bases between them.

This sequence joins TRBV6-6 and TRBJ2-7; D is ambiguous. Germline loops: CDR1 MNHNY, CDR2 SVGAGI (reference sequence). There are 16 residues in the CDR3. The V end was cut by 3 bases, the J end by 6 bases, with 21 bases between. This CDR3 reads CASSYSTAKSRSEQYF. The CDR3 bases are TGTGCCAGCAGTTATTCCACGGCCAAATCCCGGAGCGAGCAGTACTTC.

This clone showed up just once. The chain employs TRBV2 and TRBJ2-1, with 8 positions matching TRBD2. J gave up 1 base and V 7 bases, and 9 bases lay outside the gene matches. The CDR3 length is 16 residues. Germline CDR1 is SNHLY and CDR2 is FYNNEI. CDR3: CASTGTRIGSYNEQFF. CDR3 coding DNA: TGTGCCAGCACCGGGACTAGAATCGGGTCCTACAATGAGCAGTTCTTC.

The rearrangement uses TRBV6-1 and TRBJ2-2; D is unresolved. The CDR3 totals 14 residues. Per germline, CDR1 MNHNS and CDR2 SASEGT. Between the trimmed V and J ends, which lost 4 bases and 3 bases, there was a span of 9 bases. CDR3 protein: CASSGLVYTGELFF. The CDR3 DNA follows: TGTGCCAGCAGTGGGCTAGTGTACACCGGGGAGCTGTTTTTT.

About this clone itself: This may come from a read error, since a much larger clone is one base off. The same CDR3 arises from other DNA sequences in this sample as well. The V gene is TRBV5-6, the J gene TRBJ2-7; no clear D gene. The V gene's germline CDR1 is SGHDT and CDR2 YYEEEE. V was pared by 3 bases and J by 0 bases, with 1 base between. This CDR3 is built from 11 residues. The DNA of the CDR3 is TGTGCCAGCAGCTCCTCCTACGAGCAGTACTTC. Amino acids: CASSSSYEQYF.

The chain is built from TRBV5-4 and TRBJ2-7; possible D gene TRBD2, 5 bases. CDR1 and CDR2 (germline): SGHNT, YYREEE (reference sequence). V shed 5 bases and J shed 2 bases, with 11 bases lying between them. This CDR3 is built from 13 residues. DNA of the CDR3: TGTGCCAGCAGTGGCGGGTTTCCCTACGAGCAGTACTTC. It encodes CASSGGFPYEQYF.

The rearrangement links TRBV5-1 to TRBJ2-1; D ambiguous. V was trimmed by 0 bases and J by 4 bases, leaving 14 bases between them. The CDR3 has 16 residues. The V gene's germline CDR1 is SGHRS and CDR2 YFSETQ. The CDR3 spells CASSLVGQFPYNEQFF. The CDR3 nucleotides read TGCGCCAGCAGCTTGGTTGGGCAGTTCCCGTACAATGAGCAGTTCTTC.

The gene calls are TRBV6-1 and TRBJ1-1; no definite D call. The CDR3 contains 12 residues. The germline CDR1 and CDR2 sequences are MNHNS and SASEGT. Between the trimmed V and J ends, which lost 7 bases and 8 bases, there was a span of 14 bases. The CDR3 DNA reads TGTGCCAGCACAAGGCTAGGCTTAGAAGCTTTCTTT. This translates into CASTRLGLEAFF.

Points on this clone: Distinct nucleotide sequences in the sample also encode this CDR3. J is TRBJ2-2 and V is TRBV10-3; D ambiguous. Trimming cost V 8 bases and J 2 bases, with 6 bases left between them. Per germline, CDR1 ENHRY and CDR2 SYGVKD. The CDR3 extends over 12 amino acids. CDR3 sequence reads: CAIGGNTGELFF. DNA of the CDR3: TGTGCCATCGGTGGAAACACCGGGGAGCTGTTTTTT.

V and J are TRBV6-4 and TRBJ2-3; tentatively, D is TRBD1 or TRBD2 (9 bases each). The CDR3 has 18 residues. Per germline, CDR1 MRHNA and CDR2 SNTAGT. The V end was cut by 3 bases, the J end by 4 bases, with 23 bases between. The CDR3 region is CASSEQGAASGIPDTQYF. The CDR3, as DNA: TGTGCCAGCAGTGAACAGGGGGCTGCTAGCGGGATTCCAGATACGCAGTATTTT.

The V and J genes are TRBV4-3 and TRBJ1-3; D is unclear. The CDR3 has 14 amino acids. Trimming pared 1 base from V and 2 bases from J, leaving 6 bases between. Looked up from germline, CDR1 is LGHNA and CDR2 is YSLEER. CDR3 sequence reads: CASSQALAGNTIYF. CDR3 nucleotides: TGCGCCAGCAGCCAAGCCCTGGCTGGAAACACCATATATTTT.

This clone appeared a few times. The chain has TRBV7-8 and TRBJ1-1; D unclear. Germline CDR1 SGHVS, CDR2 FQNEAQ. V was clipped by 1 base and J by 0 bases, with 6 bases between them. CDR3 size: 14 residues. CDR3 DNA sequence: TGTGCCAGCAGCTTAGGGGTGTTGAACACTGAAGCTTTCTTT. It specifies CASSLGVLNTEAFF.

CDR3 sequence (DNA): TGTGCCACCAGCAGAGATCGTTGGAGGACCTCTGGGGCCAACGTCCTGACTTTC. Translated, it gives CATSRDRWRTSGANVLTF. The genes are TRBV15 and TRBJ2-6, with D maybe TRBD2 (5 bases). The CDR3 runs 18 residues. Germline CDR1 is LNHNV and CDR2 is YYDKDF (reference sequence). The V gene lost 0 bases and the J gene lost 0 bases, with 12 bases spanning the gap. The variable domain in full, with the rest retrieved from reference TRBV15 and TRBJ2-6, is DAMVIQNPRYQVTQFGKPVTLSCSQTLNHNVMYWYQQKSSQAPKLLFHYYDKDFNNEADTPDNFQSRRPNTSFCFLDIRSPGLGDTAMYLCATSRDRWRTSGANVLTFGAGSRLTVL.

The chain is built from TRBV19 and TRBJ1-2; D unclear. Trimming took 3 bases from V and 3 from J, leaving 14 bases between them. This CDR3 has 15 residues. From germline, CDR1 is LNHDA and CDR2 SQIVND (reference sequence). CDR3: CASSIGIGIDYGYTF. Written as DNA, the CDR3 is TGTGCCAGTAGTATTGGGATTGGGATCGACTATGGCTACACCTTC.

This sequence joins TRBV30 and TRBJ2-7, with D perhaps TRBD2 (6 bases). CDR1 and CDR2 from the germline V gene are GTSNPN and SVGIG (reference sequence). The CDR3 covers 11 residues. DNA of the CDR3: TGTGCAACCGGGACTCCCTACGAGCAGTACTTC. As protein: CATGTPYEQYF.

The rearrangement uses TRBV25-1 and TRBJ2-5; weak D call: TRBD1 (6 bases). Trimming removed 4 bases at V and 4 bases at J, with 13 bases between. This CDR3 region has 14 residues. Germline CDR1 MGHDK, CDR2 SYGVNS. The CDR3 loop is CASSVYTGPETQYF. CDR3 in DNA: TGTGCCAGCAGTGTGTATACAGGGCCAGAGACCCAGTACTTC.

The chain recombines TRBV7-6 with TRBJ2-7, with TRBD2 identical over 11 bases. This CDR3 has 16 residues. Germline trimming cut 0 bases from V and 9 bases from J; bases unmatched to any gene: 10. CDR1 and CDR2 from the germline V gene are SGHVS and FNYEAQ. CDR3 nucleotide sequence: TGTGCCAGCAGCTTAGCTCAACTAGCGGGGGTAGATGCGCAGTACTTC. Translating it yields CASSLAQLAGVDAQYF.

The CDR3 nucleotides read TGTGCCAGCAGCGCTACCGGGACTAGCAATATTCAGTACTTC. Protein product: CASSATGTSNIQYF. The chain has TRBV9 and TRBJ2-7; the match to TRBD2 covers 9 bases. CDR1 is SGDLS, CDR2 YYNGEE, per germline. CDR3 length: 14 amino acids. V dropped 3 bases and J dropped 10; count of bases not matched to a gene: 11.

This clone came up once. The V call is TRBV7-2, the J call TRBJ2-1; D gene ambiguous. Trimming removed 1 base at V and 5 bases at J, with 12 bases between. Germline CDR1 reads SGHTA; CDR2 reads FQGNSA. The CDR3 spans 15 residues. DNA of the CDR3: TGTGCCAGCAGCTTAGGTGTATTGGCGAACAATGAGCAGTTCTTC. Translating gives CASSLGVLANNEQFF.

As concerns this clone: Germline is not matched at one junction end, which may reflect a read error. The chain employs TRBV5-1 and TRBJ2-1; the match to TRBD2 covers 9 bases. There are 15 residues in the CDR3. Germline-derived CDR1 and CDR2 are SGHRS and YFSETQ. In DNA form, the CDR3 reads TGCGCCAGCAGCCAAGCCGGGACTAGCTACTATGAGCAGTTCTTC. Translated, it gives CASSQAGTSYYEQFF.

This rearrangement joins TRBV5-1 to TRBJ1-2; 9 bases are shared with TRBD1. The CDR3 sequence is 15 residues long. The V gene's germline CDR1 is SGHRS and CDR2 YFSETQ. V shed 2 bases and J 7 bases; nucleotides not matched to a gene: 9. CDR3 region: CASSLISMGQGGYTF. The CDR3 region has the DNA TGCGCCAGCAGCTTAATTTCCATGGGACAGGGTGGCTACACCTTC.

The chain is built from TRBV30 and TRBJ2-2; 8 bases match TRBD2. The trim removed 8 bases at V and 0 bases at J, leaving 5 bases unmatched. CDR1 and CDR2 (germline): GTSNPN, SVGIG (reference sequence). The CDR3 contains 14 residues. CDR3 DNA sequence: TGTGCCCGCGGGGGGAACACGAACACCGGGGAGCTGTTTTTT. Amino acids: CARGGNTNTGELFF.

This rearrangement joins TRBV10-3 to TRBJ2-5, with 8 bases lining up with TRBD1. The junction had 6 bases not matched to a gene; V was cut back by 8 bases and J by 4 bases. This CDR3 region has 13 residues. Per the germline V gene, CDR1 is ENHRY and CDR2 is SYGVKD. CDR3 sequence reads: CAISGGSGETQYF. In nucleotides, the CDR3 is TGTGCCATCTCAGGGGGCAGCGGAGAGACCCAGTACTTC.

V is TRBV5-6 and J is TRBJ2-5; D not resolved. The CDR3 covers 15 residues. Germline V CDR1 and CDR2: SGHDT, YYEEEE. Trimming pared 0 bases from V and 0 bases from J, leaving 9 bases between. This CDR3 is CASSLGPRYQETQYF. The CDR3 nucleotides are TGTGCCAGCAGCTTGGGACCCAGGTACCAAGAGACCCAGTACTTC.